This TCR beta chain was captured by sequencing in a study of spatial heterogeneity in lung cancer. TCRdb passed the 5' RACE reads through MiXCR, listing each CDR3 protein once. This table has 90,000 to 95,000 distinct CDR3 sequences, over 9.5% appearing once. The time point here: sample taken at primary tumor resection. Untreated early-stage non-small cell lung cancer patients, 65 to 90 in total, were the donors. The receptor was derived from a male donor with early-stage non-small cell lung cancer. The input for sequencing was PBMCs, taken at surgery.

This CDR3 reads CSAVTIRGAENEQFF. The DNA for the CDR3 is TGCAGTGCTGTGACTATACGGGGGGCCGAGAATGAGCAGTTCTTC. V and J are TRBV20-1 and TRBJ2-1; TRBD2 is a possible D gene (7 bases). Looked up from germline, CDR1 is DFQATT and CDR2 is SNEGSKA (reference sequence). The CDR3 has 15 amino acids. Trimming left V 5 bases short and J 7 bases short, with 21 bases between.